Below are 10 T cell receptor beta chains sequenced from a single sample in a study of T cells after yellow fever vaccination. TCRdb re-analysed the 5' RACE reads in MiXCR, keeping a single row per CDR3 protein. The data contain 200,000 or so distinct CDR3 sequences, roughly 6.2% of them singletons. Sequencing was performed on CD4+ T cells sorted from PBMCs, taken on the day of the yellow fever booster vaccination. These receptors were obtained from a man aged 25 to 45 who received the YFV17D yellow fever vaccine.

This clonotype was counted between two and nine times. The chain carries TRBV12-3 or TRBV12-4 and TRBJ2-3; D perhaps matches TRBD1 (6 bases). This CDR3 is built from 17 residues. V lost 2 bases and J lost 5, with 20 bases in between. This chain's CDR3 is CASSLSWRRGGKDTQYF. CDR3 DNA: TGTGCCAGCAGTTTATCGTGGCGGAGAGGGGGAAAAGATACGCAGTATTTT.

The table lists this clonotype with a few counts. This sequence joins TRBV7-6 and TRBJ1-2; weak D call: TRBD1 (6 bases). The CDR3 runs 14 residues. The germline V gene has CDR1 SGHVS and CDR2 FNYEAQ. V was trimmed by 5 bases and J by 4 bases, leaving 14 bases between them. The CDR3 DNA reads TGTGCCAGCAGCCCACTAGGGGGAAGCTATGGCTACACCTTC. Translated: CASSPLGGSYGYTF.

This clonotype was counted ten times or more. The V call is TRBV7-2, the J call TRBJ2-3, with D perhaps TRBD1 or TRBD2 (6 bases each). Trimming pared 4 bases from V and 4 bases from J, leaving 18 bases between. The CDR3 is 16 amino acids. Germline loops: CDR1 SGHTA, CDR2 FQGNSA. The DNA of the CDR3 is TGTGCCAGCAGCTCGCGCGGAGGGGGTGGTGCAGATACGCAGTATTTT. It specifies CASSSRGGGGADTQYF.

This clonotype was picked up many times. The chain couples TRBV5-1 to TRBJ2-2; TRBD2 agrees at 11 bases. V dropped 3 bases and J dropped 5; count of bases not matched to a gene: 6. This CDR3 contains 16 residues. Germline V gene lookup returns CDR1 SGHRS and CDR2 YFSETQ. CDR3 sequence reads: CASSSRLAGTTGELFF. CDR3 bases: TGCGCCAGCAGCTCGAGACTAGCGGGAACTACCGGGGAGCTGTTTTTT. The variable domain in full, with the rest retrieved from reference TRBV5-1 and TRBJ2-2, is KAGVTQTPRYLIKTRGQQVTLSCSPISGHRSVSWYQQTPGQGLQFLFEYFSETQRNKGNFPGRFSGRQFSNSRSEMNVSTLELGDSALYLCASSSRLAGTTGELFFGEGSRLTVL.

There are a few counts of this clonotype. This chain links TRBV9 with TRBJ2-7; 13 bases align to TRBD2. Germline V gives CDR1 SGDLS, CDR2 YYNGEE. J was trimmed by 2 bases and V by 0 bases; bases with no gene match: 2. This CDR3 is built from 16 residues. The CDR3 DNA reads as TGTGCCAGCAGCGTAGCCGGACTAGCGGGAGCCTACGAGCAGTACTTC. Translation gives CASSVAGLAGAYEQYF.

The gene calls are TRBV12-3 or TRBV12-4 and TRBJ1-5; the D gene is possibly TRBD1 (5 bases). V dropped 7 bases and J dropped 5 bases, with 21 bases sitting between them. There are 16 residues in the CDR3. CDR3 bases: TGTGCCAGCACCACCGAGTCCCGGGGGGGTCATCAGCCCCAGCATTTT. It encodes CASTTESRGGHQPQHF.

This clonotype was counted a few times. This chain joins TRBV7-2 and TRBJ2-3; maybe TRBD1 (5 bases). Germline V lookup: CDR1 SGHTA, CDR2 FQGNSA. The CDR3 runs 16 residues. The V and J ends lost 5 bases and 0 bases respectively, with 15 bases between them. The CDR3 DNA is TGTGCCAGCAGCCCCCATCCTACAGGTAGCACAGATACGCAGTATTTT. Amino acids: CASSPHPTGSTDTQYF. The full variable domain, with the rest looked up from reference TRBV7-2 and TRBJ2-3, is GAGVSQSPSNKVTEKGKDVELRCDPISGHTALYWYRQSLGQGLEFLIYFQGNSAPDKSGLPSDRFSAERTGGSVSTLTIQRTQQEDSAVYLCASSPHPTGSTDTQYFGPGTRLTVL.

This clonotype showed up many times. The chain joins TRBV5-1 to TRBJ2-2; perhaps TRBD1 as D (5 bases). V lost 4 bases to trimming and J lost 1 base, with 11 bases between them. CDR1 is SGHRS, CDR2 YFSETQ, per germline. The CDR3 consists of 15 residues. The CDR3 here is CASSRDRLNTGELFF. The CDR3 region has the DNA TGCGCCAGCAGCCGAGACAGATTGAACACCGGGGAGCTGTTTTTT.

The sample holds a few counts of this clonotype. The chain employs TRBV5-4 and TRBJ2-7; possibly TRBD1 for D (6 bases). Germline CDR1 reads SGHNT; CDR2 reads YYREEE (reference sequence). There are 15 residues in the CDR3. The V end lost 1 base, the J end lost 5 bases, and 16 bases lay between the germline ends. The CDR3 spells CASSLPSDRDNEQYF. The CDR3 DNA sequence: TGTGCCAGCAGCTTGCCCTCGGACAGAGACAACGAGCAGTACTTC.

There are many counts of this clonotype. The chain recombines TRBV5-5 with TRBJ2-7; the match to TRBD1 covers 9 bases. The ends lost 1 base at V and 4 bases at J; junction bases unmatched: 12. This CDR3 has 17 residues. CDR1 SGHKS and CDR2 YYEKEE come from the germline V gene (reference sequence). This CDR3 reads CASSLRDREVGVYEQYF. CDR3 nucleotides: TGTGCCAGCAGCTTGAGGGACAGGGAGGTTGGGGTGTACGAGCAGTACTTC.